This T cell receptor beta chain was captured in a study of blood T cells in healthy people across ages. From germline, CDR1 is SQVTM and CDR2 ANQGSEA. V shed 7 bases, J shed 11 bases, and the junction held 15 bases outside the gene matches. There are 13 residues in the CDR3. Together with a sample-barcoded 5' primer, a J-beta primer mix was included in a second PCR lasting about 7 to 12 cycles. MiXCR was run by TCRdb on the 5' RACE reads, yielding one entry per CDR3 protein. The data hold around 900,000 distinct CDR3 sequences, with roughly 51% observed a single time. The TCR was taken from a woman between 55 and 75 years old in good health. Sequenced: blood. The chain recombines TRBV29-1 with TRBJ2-5, with 8 bases aligning to TRBD1. The CDR3 loop is CSAIRQGAGEQYF. The DNA of the CDR3 is TGCAGCGCCATACGGCAGGGGGCTGGTGAGCAGTACTTC.